A selection of T cell receptor beta chains follows, all from one sample in a study of OX40 agonist ivuxolimab in advanced cancers. Produced via immunoSEQ multiplex PCR; TCRdb's table is partial and in-frame only. The sample has 65,000 to 80,000 clones, 80% seen once. Sequencing was performed on CD4+ or CD8+ T cells sorted from blood, taken in a trial of the OX40 agonist ivuxolimab. The origin of the receptors is an adult with an advanced solid tumor such as melanoma, head and neck, liver or kidney cancer. CDR3s include the opening cysteine and the closing phenylalanine or tryptophan. Fields, in order: V gene, D gene, clone size, J gene, CDR3 protein, CDR3 DNA. D genes are given only for firm matches. Expanded clones get a size class; other rows say once, few or many, or leave the size out.

>TRBV7-3|-|-|TRBJ2-1
CASSLSRSSYNEQFF
TGTGCCAGCAGCCTCAGCCGGAGCTCCTACAATGAGCAGTTCTTC
>TRBV2|-|-|TRBJ2-5
CAGGLRKETQYF
TGTGCCGGTGGGTTGCGAAAAGAGACCCAGTACTTC
>TRBV4-3|-|-|TRBJ1-2
CASSQARTRGYTF
TGCGCCAGCAGCCAAGCCAGGACAAGGGGCTACACCTTC
>TRBV4-1|-|-|TRBJ1-1
CASSQPVGRGAFF
TGCGCCAGCAGCCAACCCGTAGGACGTGGAGCTTTCTTT
>TRBV18|-|-|TRBJ1-2
CASSPGRGTNYGYTF
TGTGCCAGCTCACCAGGCAGGGGTACTAACTATGGCTACACCTTC
>TRBV2|-|-|TRBJ2-7
CASSPRESYEQYF
TGTGCCAGCAGTCCCCGGGAGTCCTACGAGCAGTACTTC
>TRBV19|TRBD2|-|TRBJ2-1
CASSKGLAGGPPYNEQFF
TGTGCCAGTAGTAAGGGACTAGCGGGGGGCCCCCCGTACAATGAGCAGTTCTTC
>TRBV30|TRBD2|-|TRBJ2-2
CAWSWVAGALGTGELFF
TGTGCCTGGAGCTGGGTAGCGGGAGCCCTAGGGACCGGGGAGCTGTTTTTT
>TRBV5-5|TRBD1|-|TRBJ1-4
CASSSPLGTGNEKLFF
TGTGCCAGCAGCTCCCCCCTCGGGACAGGGAACGAAAAACTGTTTTTT
>TRBV5-1|-|-|TRBJ2-5
CASSLGGSQETQYF
TGCGCCAGCAGCTTGGGGGGCAGTCAAGAGACCCAGTACTTC
>TRBV18|TRBD2|-|TRBJ2-3
CASSHLLAGGTDTQYF
TGTGCCAGCTCGCACCTGCTAGCGGGGGGGACAGATACGCAGTATTTT
>TRBV18|-|-|TRBJ2-3
CASSPPDGSTDTQYF
TGTGCCAGCTCACCACCGGACGGGAGCACAGATACGCAGTATTTT
>TRBV5-1|-|-|TRBJ1-1
CASSPRDGAEAFF
TGCGCCAGCAGCCCCCGGGACGGAGCTGAAGCTTTCTTT
>TRBV5-6|TRBD1|-|TRBJ2-7
CASSMDRAYEQYF
TGTGCCAGCAGCATGGACAGGGCTTACGAGCAGTACTTC
>TRBV6-5|-|-|TRBJ2-2
CASRRAHTGELFF
TGTGCCAGCAGACGGGCCCACACCGGGGAGCTGTTTTTT
>TRBV28|TRBD1|-|TRBJ2-5
CASSLQTGVPETQYF
TGTGCCAGCAGTCTCCAAACAGGGGTCCCAGAGACCCAGTACTTC
>TRBV5-1|-|once|TRBJ2-1
CASRLGGPPYNEQFF
TGCGCCAGCAGATTGGGGGGCCCCCCATACAATGAGCAGTTCTTC
>TRBV7-2|-|-|TRBJ1-2
CASSLAMQYGYTF
TGTGCCAGCAGCTTAGCGATGCAGTATGGCTACACCTTC
>TRBV7-9|TRBD2|-|TRBJ2-1
CASSVVTSGKRNEQFF
TGTGCCAGCAGCGTAGTGACTAGCGGGAAGCGGAATGAGCAGTTCTTC
>TRBV10-3|-|-|TRBJ1-2
CATLQGNYGYTF
TGTGCCACCCTACAGGGTAATTATGGCTACACCTTC
>TRBV5-4|-|-|TRBJ2-2
CASSRNTGELFF
TGTGCCAGCAGCCGGAACACCGGGGAGCTGTTTTTT
>TRBV27|-|-|TRBJ2-1
CASSLQSSSYNEQFF
TGTGCCAGCAGTTTACAGTCCAGCTCCTACAATGAGCAGTTCTTC
>TRBV2|-|-|TRBJ2-5
CASGAIQGPQETQYF
TGTGCCAGCGGAGCTATACAGGGCCCCCAAGAGACCCAGTACTTC
>TRBV4-3|TRBD1|-|TRBJ2-7
CASSFSGTGESYEQYF
TGCGCCAGCAGCTTCTCCGGGACAGGGGAATCCTACGAGCAGTACTTC
>TRBV29-1|TRBD1|-|TRBJ1-1
CSVEGQGARDGEAFF
TGCAGCGTTGAGGGACAGGGGGCGCGAGATGGTGAAGCTTTCTTT
>TRBV9|-|-|TRBJ2-3
CASSVFVNTDTQYF
TGTGCCAGCAGCGTATTTGTAAACACAGATACGCAGTATTTT
>TRBV4-1|-|-|TRBJ2-5
CASSQGGAQETQYF
TGCGCCAGCAGCCAAGGGGGGGCACAAGAGACCCAGTACTTC
>TRBV6-5|-|-|TRBJ1-4
CASSSPGEREKLFF
TGTGCCAGCAGTTCTCCAGGGGAGCGGGAAAAACTGTTTTTT
>TRBV27|-|-|TRBJ1-2
CASSLKPHQPNYGYTF
TGTGCCAGCAGCCTAAAACCCCATCAACCTAACTATGGCTACACCTTC
>TRBV11-1|TRBD1|-|TRBJ2-1
CASSFYGQANEQFF
TGTGCCAGCAGCTTTTACGGACAGGCCAATGAGCAGTTCTTC
>TRBV7-2|TRBD1|-|TRBJ2-3
CASSFRTGSSTDTQYF
TGTGCCAGCAGCTTTAGGACAGGGTCAAGCACAGATACGCAGTATTTT
>TRBV5-1|TRBD1|-|TRBJ2-5
CASSTGGAPHQETQYF
TGCGCCAGCAGTACAGGGGGCGCACCCCATCAAGAGACCCAGTACTTC
>TRBV7-7|-|many|TRBJ2-2
CASSLSSNTGELFF
TGTGCCAGCAGCTTATCTTCGAACACCGGGGAGCTGTTTTTT
>TRBV20-1|TRBD1|-|TRBJ2-7
CRGGQGAEQYF
TGCAGGGGGGGACAGGGGGCCGAGCAGTACTTC
>TRBV2|TRBD1|-|TRBJ1-2
CASNPTGGYGYTF
TGTGCCAGCAATCCGACAGGGGGCTATGGCTACACCTTC
>TRBV4-1|-|-|TRBJ1-3
CASSQDSQVHGNTIYF
TGCGCCAGCAGCCAAGATAGTCAGGTTCATGGAAACACCATATATTTT
>TRBV18|-|-|TRBJ2-7
CASSPAQGSVDEQYF
TGTGCCAGCTCACCAGCACAGGGTAGCGTGGACGAGCAGTACTTC
>TRBV27|TRBD2|-|TRBJ2-1
CASSILPSGRENEQFF
TGTGCCAGCAGTATCCTACCTAGCGGGAGGGAAAATGAGCAGTTCTTC
>TRBV7-8|-|-|TRBJ2-7
CASSLLTGYEQYF
TGTGCCAGCAGCTTATTGACAGGCTACGAGCAGTACTTC
>TRBV6-4|TRBD2|once|TRBJ2-5
CASRERTSGRETQYF
TGTGCCAGCAGGGAAAGGACTAGCGGGAGGGAGACCCAGTACTTC
>TRBV19|-|-|TRBJ1-1
CASSIQGSGTEAFF
TGTGCCAGTAGTATCCAAGGTTCGGGGACTGAAGCTTTCTTT